This T cell receptor beta chain comes out of a study of cytomegalovirus exposure and HLA in healthy donors. Study outcomes and limitations: Reportedly, diagnosis of cytomegalovirus status by the classifier showed high specificity and sensitivity. Researchers reported from a later analysis that most CMV-associated TCR beta chains appeared HLA-restricted.

Primers included in the PCR were 60 Vbeta and 13 Jbeta primers. Clones were read by immunoSEQ multiplex PCR, and TCRdb kept only the in-frame ones, dropping some. This repertoire includes about 88,000 clones. Germline loops: CDR1 ENHRY, CDR2 SYGVKD. This CDR3 is 14 amino acids long. Trimming took off 0 bases at V and 1 base at J, with 5 bases between the two ends. About this clone itself: The antigen remains unidentified.

The chain recombines TRBV10-3 with TRBJ2-3; D is undetermined. The TCR was taken from a girl aged 5 to 17 in good health and CMV-seropositive. Sequencing was carried out using PBMCs. The CDR3 protein is CAISESTGTDTQYF. CDR3 sequence (DNA): TGTGCCATCAGTGAGTCTACGGGCACAGATACGCAGTATTTT.